The 32 T cell receptor beta chains reported below all come from one sample, sequenced in a study of T-cell memory formation after mild COVID-19. One entry per CDR3 protein, called by TCRdb with MiXCR from the 5' RACE reads. The repertoire consists of about 350,000 distinct CDR3 sequences, with 12% to 15% occurring once and the leading ten covering approximately 21%. Sample: PBMCs or a T cell subset sorted from them (not recorded which). These receptors all stem from a man aged 18 to 29 who had mild COVID-19 (a few samples of this study predate the infection). Cell type and time point are not known.

The chain links TRBV29-1 to TRBJ2-7; 8 bases are a match to TRBD1. J was trimmed by 0 bases and V by 4 bases; bases with no gene match: 2. The V gene's germline CDR1 is SQVTM and CDR2 ANQGSEA. The CDR3 extends over 13 amino acids. Here the CDR3 reads CSVGTGPSYEQYF. Here the CDR3 DNA reads TGCAGCGTTGGGACAGGGCCCTCCTACGAGCAGTACTTC.

This clonotype has more than one count but fewer than ten. The V gene is TRBV29-1, the J gene TRBJ2-1; D remains unclear. Trimming took off 7 bases at V and 7 bases at J, with 11 bases between the two ends. Germline CDR1 is SQVTM and CDR2 is ANQGSEA. The CDR3 spans 11 residues. The DNA for the CDR3 is TGCAGCGAGTTAATGGGGAATGAGCAGTTCTTC. Translation gives CSELMGNEQFF.

The chain links TRBV28 to TRBJ2-2; 8 positions match TRBD1. Germline V gene data show CDR1 as MDHEN and CDR2 as SYDVKM. With 3 bases clipped from V and 2 bases from J, the junction kept 2 bases outside the gene matches. The CDR3 totals 15 residues. CDR3 DNA: TGTGCCAGCAGTTTGACAGGGGAAAACACCGGGGAGCTGTTTTTT. It encodes CASSLTGENTGELFF. Complete variable domain (other parts from reference TRBV28 and TRBJ2-2): DVKVTQSSRYLVKRTGEKVFLECVQDMDHENMFWYRQDPGLGLRLIYFSYDVKMKEKGDIPEGYSVSREKKERFSLILESASTNQTSMYLCASSLTGENTGELFFGEGSRLTVL.

Many counts were recorded for this clonotype. V is TRBV5-1 and J is TRBJ2-7; TRBD2 matches 12 bases. This CDR3 is 16 amino acids long. The V gene end was trimmed by 3 bases and the J gene end by 2 bases; junction bases not matched to a gene: 6. Germline V gives CDR1 SGHRS, CDR2 YFSETQ. In DNA form, the CDR3 reads TGCGCCAGCAGCTGGACGCTAGCGGGGGGGGCCTACGAGCAGTACTTC. Its protein product is CASSWTLAGGAYEQYF.

The chain uses TRBV19 and TRBJ2-7; possibly TRBD1 or TRBD2 for D (6 bases each). This CDR3 comprises 15 residues. The V gene's germline CDR1 is LNHDA and CDR2 SQIVND (reference sequence). V gave up 6 bases and J gave up 2 bases, with 17 bases separating them. The CDR3 DNA reads as TGTGCCAGTAGCAACTCAGGGGAGGCAGCCTACGAGCAGTACTTC. This translates into CASSNSGEAAYEQYF.

This rearrangement joins TRBV24-1 to TRBJ1-1, with no clear D. In germline, CDR1 is KGHDR, CDR2 SFDVKD. CDR3 length equals 11 residues. V gave up 3 bases and J gave up 8 bases, with 6 bases separating them. CDR3 region: CATSDGVEAFF. The CDR3 bases are TGTGCCACCAGTGATGGAGTGGAAGCTTTCTTT.

The chain joins TRBV4-2 to TRBJ1-5, with a weak D call TRBD1 (5 bases). This CDR3 is built from 15 residues. Germline V gene lookup returns CDR1 LGHNA and CDR2 YNFKEQ. V was cut by 0 bases and J by 5 bases, with 11 bases left in between. The CDR3 is CASSQDLGGYQPQHF. CDR3 bases: TGTGCCAGCAGCCAAGATTTGGGGGGGTATCAGCCCCAGCATTTT.

This clonotype was seen only a few times. V usage is TRBV6-2 or TRBV6-3 and J usage is TRBJ2-5; no definite D call. V lost 4 bases, J lost 4 bases, and 19 bases lay in between. The CDR3 runs 16 residues. Germline values: CDR1 MNHEY, CDR2 SVGEGT. In DNA form, the CDR3 reads TGTGCCAGCAGTTCCCTCGACGAGCTAGTTCTAGAGACCCAGTACTTC. Protein product: CASSSLDELVLETQYF.

This clonotype occurred many times. The V gene is TRBV3-1, the J gene TRBJ2-7; 8 bases align to TRBD1. Germline trimming cut 3 bases from V and 2 bases from J; bases unmatched to any gene: 6. This CDR3 region has 15 residues. From germline, CDR1 is LGHDT and CDR2 YNNKEL (reference sequence). Here the CDR3 reads CASSHPGQATYEQYF. CDR3 nucleotides: TGTGCCAGCAGCCACCCGGGACAGGCGACCTACGAGCAGTACTTC.

The chain combines TRBV6-1 with TRBJ1-2; D is unclear. The V end was cut by 7 bases, the J end by 4 bases, with 10 bases between. The CDR3 totals 12 residues. The germline V gene has CDR1 MNHNS and CDR2 SASEGT. The CDR3, as DNA: TGTGCCAGCATGACGTGGGGCTATGGCTACACCTTC. Protein sequence: CASMTWGYGYTF.

The chain has TRBV5-1 and TRBJ2-1, with D possibly being TRBD1 (6 bases). This CDR3 region has 14 residues. V gave up 2 bases and J gave up 3 bases, with 9 bases separating them. The germline CDR1 and CDR2 sequences are SGHRS and YFSETQ. CDR3 nucleotides: TGCGCCAGCAGCTTCGGACAGCGCTACAATGAGCAGTTCTTC. Translation gives CASSFGQRYNEQFF.

This clonotype appeared a few times. V usage is TRBV7-2 and J usage is TRBJ2-5; D might be TRBD1 (5 bases). Germline V CDR1 and CDR2: SGHTA, FQGNSA. The CDR3 totals 15 residues. Deletions cut 0 bases from V and 6 bases from J, with 14 bases between. CDR3 DNA: TGTGCCAGCAGCTTAGCGGGGCCCAAGGGCAAGACCCAGTACTTC. Protein product: CASSLAGPKGKTQYF.

This clonotype was detected many times. The rearrangement links TRBV4-3 to TRBJ2-7, with 9 bases lining up with TRBD2. Germline lookup yields CDR1 LGHNA and CDR2 YSLEER. This CDR3 spans 16 amino acids. Unmatched junction bases numbered 4, after V lost 0 bases and J lost 1 base. Written as DNA, the CDR3 is TGCGCCAGCAGCCAAGAATTTAGCGGGGGTTCCTACGAGCAGTACTTC. Its protein product is CASSQEFSGGSYEQYF.

V and J are TRBV6-6 and TRBJ2-3, with TRBD1 matching 7 bases. Germline CDR1 reads MNHNY; CDR2 reads SVGAGI (reference sequence). V lost 4 bases, J lost 3 bases, and 4 bases stayed unmatched. This CDR3 is 14 amino acids long. The CDR3 DNA follows: TGTGCCAGCAGTTGGGACAGCTATACAGATACGCAGTATTTT. It encodes CASSWDSYTDTQYF.

This clonotype has a handful of counts. The gene calls are TRBV5-1 and TRBJ2-3; 7 bases map to TRBD1. V trimming: 4 bases; J trimming: 5 bases; junction bases outside the gene matches: 7. This CDR3 is built from 14 residues. Germline CDR1 is SGHRS and CDR2 is YFSETQ. CDR3 coding DNA: TGCGCCAGCAGCCTGACAGGGACCCAAGATACGCAGTATTTT. Encoded protein: CASSLTGTQDTQYF. Based on the CDR3 plus reference TRBV5-1 and TRBJ2-3, the full variable domain is KAGVTQTPRYLIKTRGQQVTLSCSPISGHRSVSWYQQTPGQGLQFLFEYFSETQRNKGNFPGRFSGRQFSNSRSEMNVSTLELGDSALYLCASSLTGTQDTQYFGPGTRLTVL.

The chain couples TRBV27 to TRBJ2-3; D is ambiguous. The CDR3 covers 16 residues. In germline, CDR1 is MNHEY, CDR2 SMNVEV (reference sequence). The ends were cut back, 1 base at V and 0 bases at J, with 11 bases in the middle. The CDR3 bases are TGTGCCAGCAGTTTATTCGCGGTTGTGAGCACAGATACGCAGTATTTT. Translation: CASSLFAVVSTDTQYF.

This clonotype was counted a few times. J is TRBJ2-1 and V is TRBV5-1; D is perhaps TRBD2 (6 bases). In germline, CDR1 is SGHRS, CDR2 YFSETQ. The CDR3 contains 17 residues. Trimming shortened V by 1 base and J by 5 bases, and 19 bases separated the two germline ends. The CDR3 region is CASSLRAAGQGDNEQFF. CDR3 nucleotides: TGCGCCAGCAGCTTGAGGGCCGCGGGGCAGGGCGACAATGAGCAGTTCTTC.

The table lists this clonotype with a few counts. The chain links TRBV20-1 to TRBJ1-4; 9 nucleotides agree with TRBD1. The ends lost 5 bases at V and 6 bases at J; junction bases unmatched: 7. The CDR3 is 14 amino acids. Looked up from germline, CDR1 is DFQATT and CDR2 is SNEGSKA (reference sequence). This CDR3 reads CSAANRGLYEKLFF. CDR3 DNA sequence: TGCAGTGCTGCCAACAGGGGGCTTTATGAAAAACTGTTTTTT.

This clonotype has a handful of counts. The junction shows a germline mismatch at one end, possibly a read error. This chain connects TRBV15 to TRBJ1-6; 9 bases are a match to TRBD1. The CDR3 consists of 15 residues. The germline V gene encodes CDR1 LNHNV and CDR2 YYDKDF (reference sequence). For the CDR3, the DNA is TGTGCCACCAGCGGAGAAACAGGGGGCGCTTCACCCCTCCACTTT. It yields the protein CATSGETGGASPLHF.

This sequence joins TRBV28 and TRBJ1-1; no firm D call. The CDR3 has 15 amino acids. In germline, CDR1 is MDHEN, CDR2 SYDVKM. V was clipped by 7 bases and J by 5 bases, with 20 bases between them. This chain's CDR3 is CASTSPGRSETEAFF. CDR3 bases: TGTGCCAGCACCTCTCCGGGCAGATCCGAAACTGAAGCTTTCTTT.

The DNA for the CDR3 is TGTGCCAGCAGCCCGGGAAGGCCTAGCACAGATACGCAGTATTTT. Its protein is CASSPGRPSTDTQYF. The V gene is TRBV7-2, the J gene TRBJ2-3, with D possibly matching TRBD2 (5 bases). Germline V CDR1 and CDR2: SGHTA, FQGNSA. The V and J ends lost 5 bases and 0 bases respectively, with 12 bases between them. This CDR3 contains 15 residues.

V and J are TRBV6-2 or TRBV6-3 and TRBJ2-7; TRBD2 matches 8 bases. CDR3 length: 13 amino acids. Germline values: CDR1 MNHEY, CDR2 SVGEGT. V was pared by 7 bases and J by 3 bases, with 5 bases of the junction left unmatched. The CDR3 sequence: CASTSGGFYEQYV. The CDR3 DNA follows: TGTGCCAGCACCTCGGGAGGGTTCTACGAGCAGTACGTC.

This rearrangement joins TRBV18 to TRBJ2-1; the match to TRBD2 covers 10 bases. With 3 bases clipped from V and 9 bases from J, the junction kept 11 bases outside the gene matches. The germline V gene encodes CDR1 KGHSH and CDR2 LQKENI. The CDR3 runs 16 residues. The CDR3 bases are TGTGCCAGCTCACCGCCGAGCGGGGGGGCCGGGGGTGAGCAGTTCTTC. It is translated as CASSPPSGGAGGEQFF.

V usage is TRBV7-2 and J usage is TRBJ1-2, with D perhaps TRBD1 (6 bases). Trimming stripped 0 bases from V and 5 bases from J, with 13 bases between. The germline CDR1 and CDR2 sequences are SGHTA and FQGNSA. The CDR3 has 15 amino acids. The CDR3 DNA reads as TGTGCCAGCAGCTTAGCCAGGACAGACCTGTATGGCTACACCTTC. Its protein product is CASSLARTDLYGYTF.

The rearrangement joins TRBV7-3 to TRBJ2-2; 7 positions agree with TRBD1. Germline V gene lookup returns CDR1 SGHTA and CDR2 FQGTGA. CDR3 length: 14 amino acids. V dropped 4 bases and J dropped 6; count of bases not matched to a gene: 5. Here the CDR3 DNA reads TGTGCCAGCAGCTCGACAGGGTCGGCCGGGGAGCTGTTTTTT. Its protein is CASSSTGSAGELFF.

This clonotype occurred a few times. The chain carries TRBV19 and TRBJ1-5, with D hard to call. Germline CDR1 and CDR2: LNHDA and SQIVND (reference sequence). The CDR3 has 18 amino acids. Trimming stripped 9 bases from V and 6 bases from J, with 30 bases between. The CDR3 reads CASALNWQARYDGQPQHF. CDR3 nucleotides: TGTGCCAGCGCCCTAAATTGGCAGGCCCGTTACGATGGTCAGCCCCAGCATTTT. The full variable domain, completed using reference TRBV19 and TRBJ1-5, is DGGITQSPKYLFRKEGQNVTLSCEQNLNHDAMYWYRQDPGQGLRLIYYSQIVNDFQKGDIAEGYSVSREKKESFPLTVTSAQKNPTAFYLCASALNWQARYDGQPQHFGDGTRLSIL.

The rearrangement joins TRBV7-9 to TRBJ2-1; D gene unclear. Trimming stripped 5 bases from V and 8 bases from J, with 4 bases between. This CDR3 spans 10 amino acids. Germline V gene sequence: CDR1 SEHNR, CDR2 FQNEAQ (reference sequence). The CDR3, as DNA: TGTGCCAGCAGCGGATATGAGCAGTTCTTC. Residues: CASSGYEQFF.

The chain has TRBV7-2 and TRBJ1-6; TRBD1 matches 7 bases. V lost 5 bases to trimming and J lost 9 bases; unmatched junction nucleotides: 7. Germline CDR1 is SGHTA and CDR2 is FQGNSA. CDR3 length equals 14 residues. The CDR3 protein is CASSPWGDSSPLHF. The CDR3 DNA sequence: TGTGCCAGCAGCCCGTGGGGGGACAGTTCACCCCTCCACTTT.

This clonotype was found a few times. The chain joins TRBV6-6 to TRBJ2-7, with D perhaps TRBD1 (6 bases). This CDR3 contains 14 residues. Trimming left V 0 bases short and J 3 bases short, with 9 bases between. Germline CDR1 reads MNHNY; CDR2 reads SVGAGI (reference sequence). CDR3 nucleotides: TGTGCCAGCAGTTACTCGCAGGGGAACTACGAGCAGTACTTC. Its translation is CASSYSQGNYEQYF.

This clonotype showed up just a few times. This chain uses TRBV20-1 with TRBJ2-5; the match to TRBD1 covers 7 bases. V lost 5 bases, J lost 1 base, and 7 bases stayed unmatched. The CDR3 runs 14 residues. Germline V CDR1 and CDR2: DFQATT, SNEGSKA (reference sequence). For the CDR3, the DNA is TGCAGTGCTGGACAGGCCCCCGGCCAAGAGACCCAGTACTTC. It codes for CSAGQAPGQETQYF.

This clonotype was seen many times. The chain combines TRBV5-1 with TRBJ1-2, with TRBD1 identical over 10 bases. This CDR3 spans 14 amino acids. Germline CDR1 is SGHRS and CDR2 is YFSETQ. V lost 4 bases to trimming and J lost 5 bases; unmatched junction nucleotides: 5. The CDR3 coding sequence is TGCGCCAGCAGCCGGGACAGGGGAACTTATGGCTACACCTTC. This sequence encodes CASSRDRGTYGYTF. The whole variable domain, remainder taken from reference TRBV5-1 and TRBJ1-2, is KAGVTQTPRYLIKTRGQQVTLSCSPISGHRSVSWYQQTPGQGLQFLFEYFSETQRNKGNFPGRFSGRQFSNSRSEMNVSTLELGDSALYLCASSRDRGTYGYTFGSGTRLTVV.

This clonotype was seen a handful of times. The rearrangement uses TRBV7-8 and TRBJ2-5; TRBD2 matches 10 bases. The CDR3 loop spans 16 amino acids. Trimming took 4 bases from V and 4 from J; bases not matched to a gene: 9. Germline V gives CDR1 SGHVS, CDR2 FQNEAQ. The CDR3 coding sequence is TGTGCCAGCAGCTCCCCGGGACTAGCGCACGGAGAGACCCAGTACTTC. Its protein is CASSSPGLAHGETQYF.